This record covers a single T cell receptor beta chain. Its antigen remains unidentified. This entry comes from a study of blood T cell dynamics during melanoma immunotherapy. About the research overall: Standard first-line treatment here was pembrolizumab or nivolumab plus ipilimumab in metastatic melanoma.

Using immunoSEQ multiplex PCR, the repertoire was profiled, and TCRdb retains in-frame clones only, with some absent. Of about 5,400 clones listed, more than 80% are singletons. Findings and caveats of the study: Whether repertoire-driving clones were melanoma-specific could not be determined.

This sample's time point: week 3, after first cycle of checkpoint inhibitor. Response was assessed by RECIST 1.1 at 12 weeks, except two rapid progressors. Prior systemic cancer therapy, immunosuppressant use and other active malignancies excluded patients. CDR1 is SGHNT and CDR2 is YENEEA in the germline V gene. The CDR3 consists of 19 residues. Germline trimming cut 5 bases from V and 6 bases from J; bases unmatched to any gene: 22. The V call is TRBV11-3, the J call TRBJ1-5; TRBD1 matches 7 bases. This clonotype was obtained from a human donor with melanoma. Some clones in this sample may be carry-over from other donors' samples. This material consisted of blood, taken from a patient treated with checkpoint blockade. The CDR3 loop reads CASSQQGGTRGVSCQPQHF. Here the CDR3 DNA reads TGTGCCAGCAGCCAGCAGGGGGGAACGCGCGGGGTCTCGTGTCAGCCCCAGCATTTT. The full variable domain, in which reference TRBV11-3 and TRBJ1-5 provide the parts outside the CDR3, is EAGVVQSPRYKIIEKKQPVAFWCNPISGHNTLYWYLQNLGQGPELLIRYENEEAVDDSQLPKDRFSAERLKGVDSTLKIQPAELGDSAVYLCASSQQGGTRGVSCQPQHFGDGTRLSIL.